This T cell receptor beta chain was identified in a study of beta chain features in type 1 diabetes. Whole-study context: Patients and healthy donors were similar in age, gender and cell yields.

Study-level results: Naive, central memory and Treg TCRB repertoires appeared more alike in patients than in healthy donors. In cDNA sequencing, cells with high TCR expression could be over-represented. A pattern of fewer insertions and more deletions at VDJ junctions was seen in type 1 diabetes patients.

What was sequenced were expressed TCRB transcripts, since all of the isolated RNA had been reverse transcribed. This table comes from immunoSEQ multiplex PCR, and its TCRdb copy is limited to in-frame clones, with some not included. This sample has hundreds of thousands of clones, with less than 15% found just once. Only a few counts were recorded for this clone. Its specificity is unknown. The germline V and J ends were trimmed by 8 bases and 10 bases, with 17 bases remaining between them. Germline-derived CDR1 and CDR2 are MNHEY and SMNVEV (reference sequence). CDR3 length: 12 amino acids. This receptor was identified in a man aged 25-40 years in good health. Sequenced: central memory CD4+ T cells from blood. This chain links TRBV27 with TRBJ1-1, with D unresolved. The CDR3 nucleotides are TGTGCCAGCCGCCGAGAACGGGGTTCAGCTTTCTTT. This translates into CASRRERGSAFF.